This paragraph reports one T cell receptor beta chain. The method was immunoSEQ multiplex PCR; TCRdb's version includes in-frame clones alone and lacks a portion of them. The table has approximately 84,000 clones, roughly 91% seen once. This record comes from a study of control samples from healthy donors and cancer patients. CDR3 length: 14 residues. CDR1 is MDHEN, CDR2 SYDVKM, per germline. V gave up 6 bases and J gave up 5 bases; unmatched junction bases: 6. This chain links TRBV28 with TRBJ2-5; 10 bases line up with TRBD1. This TCR derives from a man younger than 40 in good health. The specimen was blood. As DNA, the CDR3 is TGTGCCAGCAGAACCTGGACAGGGGGGGAGACCCAGTACTTC. The encoded protein is CASRTWTGGETQYF.